This T cell receptor beta chain was obtained from a study of blood T cell repertoires in COVID-19. Study context: The United States, Italy and Spain provided the acute and convalescent COVID-19 samples. In each case, the material was cDNA or gDNA derived from T cells, B-cell-depleted T cells, or PBMCs.

V lost 0 bases, J lost 0 bases, and 10 bases lay in between. CDR1 SGDLS and CDR2 YYNGEE come from the germline V gene. The CDR3 has 16 residues. Assay used: immunoSEQ multiplex PCR; TCRdb lists only in-frame clones, some missing. The top ten hold approximately 2.4% of the sample, which has approximately 290,000 clones, roughly nine tenths seen once. The chain links TRBV9 to TRBJ2-1; the D gene is possibly TRBD2 (6 bases). The origin of this receptor is a man aged 18 to 30 with active or convalescent COVID-19. The sample comprised peripheral blood. The DNA of the CDR3 is TGTGCCAGCAGCGTAGGAGGGACTCGCTCCTACAATGAGCAGTTCTTC. Translating gives CASSVGGTRSYNEQFF.